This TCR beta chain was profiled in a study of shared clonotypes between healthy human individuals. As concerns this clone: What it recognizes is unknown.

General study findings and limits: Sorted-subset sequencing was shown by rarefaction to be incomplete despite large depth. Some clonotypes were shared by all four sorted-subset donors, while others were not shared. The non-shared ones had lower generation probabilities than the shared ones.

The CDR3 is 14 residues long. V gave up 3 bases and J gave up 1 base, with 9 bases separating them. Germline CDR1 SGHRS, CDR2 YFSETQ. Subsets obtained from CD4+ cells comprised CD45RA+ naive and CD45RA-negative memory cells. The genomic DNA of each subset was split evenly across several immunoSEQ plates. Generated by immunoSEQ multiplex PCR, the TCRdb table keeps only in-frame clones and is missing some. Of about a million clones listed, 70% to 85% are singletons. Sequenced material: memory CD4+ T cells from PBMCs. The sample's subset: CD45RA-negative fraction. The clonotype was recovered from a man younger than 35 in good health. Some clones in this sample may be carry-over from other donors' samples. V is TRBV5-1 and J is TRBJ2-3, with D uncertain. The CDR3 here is CASSWAPGTDTQYF. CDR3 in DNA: TGCGCCAGCAGCTGGGCTCCCGGCACAGATACGCAGTATTTT.